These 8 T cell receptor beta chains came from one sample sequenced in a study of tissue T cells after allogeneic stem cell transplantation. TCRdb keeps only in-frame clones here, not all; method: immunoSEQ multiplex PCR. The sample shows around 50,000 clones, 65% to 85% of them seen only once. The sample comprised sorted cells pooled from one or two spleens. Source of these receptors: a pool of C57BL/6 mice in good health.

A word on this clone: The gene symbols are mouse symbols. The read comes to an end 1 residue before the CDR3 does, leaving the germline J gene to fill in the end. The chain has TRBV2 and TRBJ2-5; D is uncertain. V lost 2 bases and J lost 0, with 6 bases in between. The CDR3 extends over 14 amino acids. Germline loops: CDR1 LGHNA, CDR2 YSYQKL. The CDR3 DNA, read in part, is TGTGCCAGCAGCCAAACACATAACCAAGACACCCAGTAC. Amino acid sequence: CASSQTHNQDTQY. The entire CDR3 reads CASSQTHNQDTQYF.

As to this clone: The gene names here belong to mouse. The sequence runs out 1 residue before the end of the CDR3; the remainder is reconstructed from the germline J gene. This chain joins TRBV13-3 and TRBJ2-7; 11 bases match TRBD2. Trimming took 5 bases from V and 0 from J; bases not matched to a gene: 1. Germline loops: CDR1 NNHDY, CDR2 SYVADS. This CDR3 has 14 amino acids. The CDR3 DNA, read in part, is TGTGCCAGCAGAGACTGGGGGGGCTCCTATGAACAGTAC. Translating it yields CASRDWGGSYEQY. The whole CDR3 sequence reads CASRDWGGSYEQYF.

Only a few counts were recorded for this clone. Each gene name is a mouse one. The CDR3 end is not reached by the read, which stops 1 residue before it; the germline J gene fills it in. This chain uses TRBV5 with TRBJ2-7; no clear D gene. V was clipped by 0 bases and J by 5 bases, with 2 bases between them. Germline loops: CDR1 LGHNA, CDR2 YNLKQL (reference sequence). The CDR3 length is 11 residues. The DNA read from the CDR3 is TGTGCCAGCAGCCAAGATCATGAACAGTAC. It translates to CASSQDHEQY. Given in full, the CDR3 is CASSQDHEQYF.

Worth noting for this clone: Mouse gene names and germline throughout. The CDR3 here is CASSQEGQSAETLYF. CDR3 DNA (partial): TGTGCCAGCAGCCAAGAGGGACAGAGTGCAGAAACGCTGTAT. The chain couples TRBV5 to TRBJ2-3, with 7 bases aligning to TRBD1. The read falls 1 residue short of the CDR3 end, and the missing part is taken from the germline J gene. This CDR3 is 15 amino acids long. The germline CDR1 and CDR2 sequences are LGHNA and YNLKQL (reference sequence). The ends lost 0 bases at V and 0 bases at J; junction bases unmatched: 0.

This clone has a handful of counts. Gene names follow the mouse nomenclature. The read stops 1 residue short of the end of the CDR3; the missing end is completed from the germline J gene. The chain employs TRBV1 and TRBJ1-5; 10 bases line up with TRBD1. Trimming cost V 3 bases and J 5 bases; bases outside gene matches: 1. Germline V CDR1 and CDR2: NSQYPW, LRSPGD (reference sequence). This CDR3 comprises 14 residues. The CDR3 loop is CTCSAGTGDQAPLF. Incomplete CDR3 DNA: TGCACCTGCAGTGCCGGGACAGGGGACCAGGCTCCGCTT.

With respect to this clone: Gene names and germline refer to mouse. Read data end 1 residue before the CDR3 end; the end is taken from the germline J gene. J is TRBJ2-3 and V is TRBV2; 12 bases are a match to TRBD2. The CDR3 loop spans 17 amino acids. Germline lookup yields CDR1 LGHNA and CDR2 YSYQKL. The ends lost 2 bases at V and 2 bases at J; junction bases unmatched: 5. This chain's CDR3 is CASSQPGTGGSAETLYF. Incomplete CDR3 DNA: TGTGCCAGCAGCCAACCCGGGACTGGGGGGTCTGCAGAAACGCTGTAT.

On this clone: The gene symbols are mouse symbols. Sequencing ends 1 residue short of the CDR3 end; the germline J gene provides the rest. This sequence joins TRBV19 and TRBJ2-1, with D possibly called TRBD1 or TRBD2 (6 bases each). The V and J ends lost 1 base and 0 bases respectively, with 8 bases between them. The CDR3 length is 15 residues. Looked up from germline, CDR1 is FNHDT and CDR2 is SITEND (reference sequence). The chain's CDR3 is CASSIKGGNYAEQFF. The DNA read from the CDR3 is TGTGCCAGCAGTATAAAGGGGGGTAACTATGCTGAGCAGTTC.

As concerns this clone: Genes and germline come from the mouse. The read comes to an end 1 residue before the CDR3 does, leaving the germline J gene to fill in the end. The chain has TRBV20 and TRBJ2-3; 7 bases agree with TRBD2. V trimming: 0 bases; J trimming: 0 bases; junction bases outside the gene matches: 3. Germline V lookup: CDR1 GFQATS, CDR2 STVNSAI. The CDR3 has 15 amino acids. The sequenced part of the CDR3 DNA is TGTGGTGCTAGGGACTGGGGGTCTAGTGCAGAAACGCTGTAT. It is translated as CGARDWGSSAETLY. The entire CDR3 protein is CGARDWGSSAETLYF.